These 7 T cell receptor beta chains share one sample of origin, sequenced in a study of shared T cell receptors in the human thymus. Only in-frame clones appear in the TCRdb table, and some are missing; sequencing was by immunoSEQ multiplex PCR. Found here are hundreds of thousands of clones, around nine tenths of them singletons; the top ten hold around 0.0099%. These same data were also listed under a study on human thymus T cells.

Material: thymocytes. These receptors originate from a boy less than two years old with a congenital heart defect.

The chain couples TRBV9 to TRBJ2-7; 14 nucleotides match TRBD2. CDR3 length: 15 amino acids. The germline V gene has CDR1 SGDLS and CDR2 YYNGEE. J was trimmed by 8 bases and V by 4 bases; bases with no gene match: 8. CDR3: CASSIGTSGRIQQYF. The CDR3 nucleotides read TGTGCCAGCAGCATCGGGACTAGCGGGAGAATCCAGCAGTACTTC.

The chain has TRBV11-2 and TRBJ1-2, with unresolved D. V was shortened by 2 bases and J by 1 base, with 14 bases between the two germline ends. Germline CDR1 reads SGHAT; CDR2 reads FQNNGV. CDR3 size: 16 residues. CDR3 residues: CASSLLGGRVNYGYTF. Here the CDR3 DNA reads TGTGCCAGCAGCTTATTGGGAGGGAGGGTTAACTATGGCTACACCTTC. The variable domain in full, completed from reference TRBV11-2 and TRBJ1-2, reads EAGVAQSPRYKIIEKRQSVAFWCNPISGHATLYWYQQILGQGPKLLIQFQNNGVVDDSQLPKDRFSAERLKGVDSTLKIQPAKLEDSAVYLCASSLLGGRVNYGYTFGSGTRLTVV.

The V call is TRBV10-1, the J call TRBJ2-7, with TRBD2 identical over 8 bases. With V trimmed by 4 bases and J by 2 bases, 7 bases remained unmatched. The CDR3 length is 15 residues. Germline V gene lookup returns CDR1 WNHNN and CDR2 SYGVQD (reference sequence). CDR3 bases: TGCGCCAGCAGTGCGGGGCGGGAGGATACCTACGAGCAGTACTTC. Translation: CASSAGREDTYEQYF.

This chain links TRBV28 with TRBJ2-1; TRBD2 is a possible D gene (5 bases). The V and J ends lost 3 bases and 8 bases respectively, with 11 bases between them. CDR1 is MDHEN, CDR2 SYDVKM, per germline. The length of the CDR3 is 13 residues. For the CDR3, the DNA is TGTGCCAGCAGTTTCGCGGGTTTCTATGAGCAGTTCTTC. Its protein product is CASSFAGFYEQFF.

The gene calls are TRBV27 and TRBJ1-2; 7 bases are a match to TRBD1. V lost 4 bases, J lost 8 bases, and 16 bases stayed unmatched. Germline CDR1 is MNHEY and CDR2 is SMNVEV (reference sequence). This CDR3 comprises 16 residues. The CDR3 region has the DNA TGTGCCAGCAGTTCTGGGACAGACCGCACGCCTGAGGGCTACACCTTC. It yields the protein CASSSGTDRTPEGYTF.

The CDR3 is CASTPERDSDTQYF. The CDR3 bases are TGTGCCAGCACCCCGGAGCGGGATTCAGATACGCAGTATTTT. V and J are TRBV6-5 and TRBJ2-3; TRBD2 matches 7 bases. This CDR3 spans 14 amino acids. Germline CDR1 MNHEY, CDR2 SVGAGI. Trimming removed 7 bases from V and 4 bases from J; junction bases left unmatched: 8.

The chain carries TRBV27 and TRBJ2-1; 11 nucleotides agree with TRBD2. The CDR3 is 16 amino acids. J was trimmed by 3 bases and V by 5 bases; bases with no gene match: 6. Germline-derived CDR1 and CDR2 are MNHEY and SMNVEV (reference sequence). CDR3 in amino acids: CASSIHLAGGYNEQFF. The CDR3 DNA follows: TGTGCCAGCAGTATACACCTAGCGGGAGGCTACAATGAGCAGTTCTTC.